This T cell receptor beta chain is from a study of cytomegalovirus exposure and HLA in healthy donors. Looking at the study overall: In a previous analysis, approximately 110 million unique TCR beta sequences were found from approximately 180 million T cells.

Germline V lookup: CDR1 MDHEN, CDR2 SYDVKM. The V gene lost 5 bases and the J gene lost 0 bases, with 10 bases spanning the gap. There are 15 residues in the CDR3. In the PCR, 60 Vbeta and 13 Jbeta primers were used. Produced via immunoSEQ multiplex PCR; TCRdb's table is partial and in-frame only. The sample records approximately 120,000 clones, roughly a tenth being singletons. Overall study findings and caveats: Common viral pathogens were later found to be apparently linked to several of the most significant clusters.

This clone has just a few counts. Its antigen remains unidentified. The chain recombines TRBV28 with TRBJ1-4, with D uncertain. Sequenced: PBMCs. The clonotype was recovered from a woman under 30 in good health and CMV-seropositive. The CDR3 DNA reads as TGTGCCAGCAGTCTCCCCGGGGCAACTAATGAAAAACTGTTTTTT. It translates to CASSLPGATNEKLFF.